This TCR beta chain originates from a study of blood T cell repertoires in COVID-19. As handled by the study authors: The assay estimated nucleated cells by amplifying reference gene primers. Method: immunoSEQ multiplex PCR; TCRdb's copy keeps in-frame clones and lacks some. From that table come the V and J calls and clone size; the DNA was used to work out D and trimming. The repertoire holds a few hundred thousand clones, with roughly 90% as singletons. The participants were between roughly 18 and 89 years old and came from about two dozen US areas. Allocation to cohorts depended on clinical history reported by the participants. Donors of Cohort 3 who recovered were those that had two negative PCRs, clearance, or symptom resolution. V was pared by 2 bases and J by 9 bases, with 17 bases between. Germline V gene lookup returns CDR1 SNHLY and CDR2 FYNNEI. The CDR3 totals 16 residues.

V usage is TRBV2 and J usage is TRBJ1-6, with TRBD1 as a possible D gene (6 bases). The clonotype was recovered from a woman in her 30s who had recovered from COVID-19. Source material: PBMCs or T cells enriched from blood (not recorded which). The CDR3, as DNA: TGTGCCAGCAGTGAAACACAGGGCGTATGGACTTCACCCCTCCACTTT. Its translation is CASSETQGVWTSPLHF.